A selection of T cell receptor beta chains follows, all from one sample in a study of blood T cells in healthy people across ages. MiXCR, applied by TCRdb to the 5' RACE reads, yields one record per CDR3 protein. The sample has approximately 690,000 distinct CDR3 sequences, roughly 58% seen once. Material for sequencing was blood. These TCRs come from a man aged 60 to 75 in good health. Each CDR3 is given with its conserved first and last residue. Each record gives: CDR3 DNA, CDR3 protein, V gene, D gene, J gene, clone size, CDR3 length. D genes are given only for firm matches. Rows give clone size only sometimes, using once, few, many, or a class for an expanded clone.

TGTGCCAGCAGCCAAGAACCCAATCTCGACTATGGCTACACCTTC,CASSQEPNLDYGYTF,TRBV3-1,-,TRBJ1-2,few,15
TGTGCCAGCAGCCCTACGGGGTCCACCCGCACAGATACGCAGTATTTT,CASSPTGSTRTDTQYF,TRBV7-8,-,TRBJ2-3,once,16
TGCAGTGCAAGATCGGGCGGGCCGGCTATGTCGCAGTTCTTC,CSARSGGPAMSQFF,TRBV20-1,-,TRBJ2-1,-,14
TGTGCCAGCAGCCCCTTAGGGGGGCTTTTTAATGAGCAGTTCTTC,CASSPLGGLFNEQFF,TRBV7-6,-,TRBJ2-1,-,15
TGCAGTGCTCTCACAGGGGACCCAAAAGAGACCCAGTACTTC,CSALTGDPKETQYF,TRBV20-1,TRBD1,TRBJ2-5,-,14
TGCGCCAGCCAGGGGGGGGCCAGGAACACTGAAGCTTTCTTT,CASQGGARNTEAFF,TRBV5-1,TRBD1,TRBJ1-1,-,14
TGTGCCACCCGAGGACCTTTCACTGAAGCTTTCTTT,CATRGPFTEAFF,TRBV24-1,-,TRBJ1-1,-,12
TGCAGCGCGGGAAAAGCTTTCTTT,CSAGKAFF,TRBV29-1,-,TRBJ1-1,-,8
TGTGCCAGCAGTTACGCGCAGAGGGACAAAGAGACCCAGTACTTC,CASSYAQRDKETQYF,TRBV6-2/TRBV6-3,-,TRBJ2-5,-,15
TGTGCCAGCAGTTTATCGGCGGTTTCGGGGAGGTTCTTC,CASSLSAVSGRFF,TRBV27,-,TRBJ2-1,-,13
TGTGCCAGCAGTCGACAGCCCTACGAGCAGTACTTC,CASSRQPYEQYF,TRBV12-3/TRBV12-4,-,TRBJ2-7,few,12
TGTGCCAGCAGCGGGGCAGGGACTAGCTCCTACGAGCAGTACTTC,CASSGAGTSSYEQYF,TRBV28,TRBD2,TRBJ2-7,few,15
TGTGCCAGCAGCTTTTCCGGGACTAGAAGCACAGATACGCAGTATTTT,CASSFSGTRSTDTQYF,TRBV11-2,TRBD2,TRBJ2-3,-,16
TGCAGTGCTAGCGGATCTAGCGGAGTCTCCTACAATGAGCAGTTCTTC,CSASGSSGVSYNEQFF,TRBV20-1,TRBD2,TRBJ2-1,few,16
TGTGCCAGCAGTTTATGGCAGGAAAATCAGCCCCAGCATTTT,CASSLWQENQPQHF,TRBV12-3/TRBV12-4,-,TRBJ1-5,-,14
TGCGCCAGCAGCTTGGTAGGGACCACTAACTATGGCTACACCTTC,CASSLVGTTNYGYTF,TRBV5-1,-,TRBJ1-2,-,15
TGCGCCAGCAGCTTGGTGGAGGCGCCCGAGACCCAGTACTTC,CASSLVEAPETQYF,TRBV5-1,-,TRBJ2-5,few,14
TGTGCCAGCAGTGCGTACAGGGGGACCAACAATGAGCAGTTCTTC,CASSAYRGTNNEQFF,TRBV2,TRBD1,TRBJ2-1,once,15
TGCGCCAGCAGCCAACTGGGGTCGAACAATGAGCAGTTCTTC,CASSQLGSNNEQFF,TRBV4-1,-,TRBJ2-1,few,14
TGTGCCAGCAGCTTAGAGTCCGGACTAGCGGGGACAGATACGCAGTATTTT,CASSLESGLAGTDTQYF,TRBV7-2,TRBD2,TRBJ2-3,-,17
TGCAGTGCTAGGCTTACACAGGGGGAGTGGGCCAAAAACATTCAGTACTTC,CSARLTQGEWAKNIQYF,TRBV20-1,TRBD1,TRBJ2-4,few,17
TGTGCCAGCAGCTGGACTTCCGGGACTAACACAGATACGCAGTATTTT,CASSWTSGTNTDTQYF,TRBV7-2,TRBD2,TRBJ2-3,few,16
TGCGCCAGCAGCCAAGATCAGGACAGTTCCTACGAGCAGTACTTC,CASSQDQDSSYEQYF,TRBV4-3,-,TRBJ2-7,-,15
TGTGCCATCAGTGGAGACAGGACTAACCAAGAGACCCAGTACTTC,CAISGDRTNQETQYF,TRBV10-3,-,TRBJ2-5,-,15
TGCAGTGCTAGAAGGCAGGCGGCCTACGAGCAGTACTTC,CSARRQAAYEQYF,TRBV20-1,-,TRBJ2-7,few,13
TGTGCCAGCAGCTATCGACAGGGATCTGGCACAGATACGCAGTATTTT,CASSYRQGSGTDTQYF,TRBV7-2,TRBD1,TRBJ2-3,-,16
TGCGCCAGCAGCTTGGAACAGTTAAGCTACAATGAGCAGTTCTTC,CASSLEQLSYNEQFF,TRBV5-1,-,TRBJ2-1,few,15
TGTGCCAGCAGCACAGGGACTAGCGGGGGGCAGAGCTCCTACAATGAGCAGTTCTTC,CASSTGTSGGQSSYNEQFF,TRBV9,TRBD2,TRBJ2-1,-,19